This T cell receptor beta chain was captured in a study of CD8 T cells in ankylosing spondylitis. Findings and caveats of the study: The disease-linked clones had a CD8+ phenotype and low blood frequencies. Before this, some motif variants had been reported in reactive arthritis synovial fluid and blood. The study looked at matched synovial fluid samples from ankylosing spondylitis patients. Disease-linked clones were reported to be significantly enriched there. Seemingly characteristic of ankylosing spondylitis blood was a TCR beta motif consisting of under 10 highly homologous variants.

Details on this clonotype: Its antigen is not known.

For TCR beta, libraries came from quantitative 5'-RACE with molecular barcodes. MiXCR, applied by TCRdb to the 5' RACE reads, yields one record per CDR3 protein. Here the sample spans a few hundred thousand distinct CDR3 sequences, more than 20% being singletons. Trimming shortened V by 4 bases and J by 0 bases, and 6 bases separated the two germline ends. CDR3 length: 14 residues. Germline V lookup: CDR1 MRHNA, CDR2 SNTAGT. Input material: blood, either unsorted or a sorted T cell fraction (not recorded which). This sequence joins TRBV6-4 and TRBJ2-2, with no clear D. The sequence came from a male donor with ankylosing spondylitis. In nucleotides, the CDR3 is TGTGCCAGCAGTGTGATGTCGAACACCGGGGAGCTGTTTTTT. Residues: CASSVMSNTGELFF.